Sequencing of this T cell receptor beta chain was carried out in a study of shared clonotypes between healthy human individuals. Whole-study results and caveats: Relative to memory subsets, naive subsets generally showed larger estimated richness.

The CDR3 is made up of 15 amino acids. Unmatched junction bases numbered 6, after V lost 4 bases and J lost 5 bases. Germline CDR1 reads SGHRS; CDR2 reads YFSETQ. Division of CD4+ cells produced a CD45RA+ naive subset and a CD45RA-negative memory subset. The authors ran the assay at deep level. In the original processing: Quality scores were absent from the junction-only immunoSEQ sequences, so filtering differed. Clones were sequenced by immunoSEQ multiplex PCR, and TCRdb holds only the in-frame ones, with some missing. The D gene and trimming were derived from the DNA, and the V and J assignments and clone size from that table. The repertoire holds 2 million to 3 million clones, with 93% as singletons. In the case of this clone: The target antigen is unknown.

Material for sequencing was naive CD4+ T cells from PBMCs. Documented subset: CD45RA+ positively selected. This receptor was identified in a man aged 18 to 29 in good health. Some clones in this sample may be carry-over from other donors' samples. This sequence joins TRBV5-1 and TRBJ2-3, with 11 bases fitting TRBD1. The CDR3 region has the DNA TGCGCCAGCAGCCCATACGGGACAGGGGGAGATACGCAGTATTTT. It translates to CASSPYGTGGDTQYF.